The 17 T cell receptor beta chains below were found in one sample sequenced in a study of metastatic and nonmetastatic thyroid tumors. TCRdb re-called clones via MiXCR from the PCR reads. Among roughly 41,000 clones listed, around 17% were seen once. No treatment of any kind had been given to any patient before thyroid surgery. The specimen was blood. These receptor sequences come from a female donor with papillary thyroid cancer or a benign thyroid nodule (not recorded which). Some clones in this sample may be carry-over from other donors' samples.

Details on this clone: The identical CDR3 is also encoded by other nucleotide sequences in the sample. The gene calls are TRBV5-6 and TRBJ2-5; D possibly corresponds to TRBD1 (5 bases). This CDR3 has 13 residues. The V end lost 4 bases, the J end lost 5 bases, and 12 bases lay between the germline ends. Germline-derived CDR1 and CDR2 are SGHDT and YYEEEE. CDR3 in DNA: TGTGCCAGCAGCCCTCTTCCAGGGGAGACCCAGTACTTC. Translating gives CASSPLPGETQYF.

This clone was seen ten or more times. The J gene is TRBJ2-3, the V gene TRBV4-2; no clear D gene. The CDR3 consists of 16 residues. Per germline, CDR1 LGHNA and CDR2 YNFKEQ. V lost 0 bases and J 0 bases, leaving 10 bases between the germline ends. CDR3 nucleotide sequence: TGTGCCAGCAGCCAAGATCGCACAACTAGCACAGATACGCAGTATTTT. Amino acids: CASSQDRTTSTDTQYF.

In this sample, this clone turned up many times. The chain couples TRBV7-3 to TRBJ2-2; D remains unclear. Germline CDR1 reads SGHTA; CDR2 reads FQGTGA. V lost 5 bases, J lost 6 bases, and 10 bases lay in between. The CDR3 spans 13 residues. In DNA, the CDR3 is TGTGCCAGCAGCCCGTTCGCCGCCGGGGAGCTGTTTTTT. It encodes CASSPFAAGELFF.

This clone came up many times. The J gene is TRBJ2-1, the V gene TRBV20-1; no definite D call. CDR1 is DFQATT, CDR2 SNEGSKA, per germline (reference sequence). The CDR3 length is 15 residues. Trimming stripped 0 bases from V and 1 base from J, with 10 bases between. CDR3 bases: TGCAGTGCTAGAGATCATGCAAATTCCTACAATGAGCAGTTCTTC. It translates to CSARDHANSYNEQFF.

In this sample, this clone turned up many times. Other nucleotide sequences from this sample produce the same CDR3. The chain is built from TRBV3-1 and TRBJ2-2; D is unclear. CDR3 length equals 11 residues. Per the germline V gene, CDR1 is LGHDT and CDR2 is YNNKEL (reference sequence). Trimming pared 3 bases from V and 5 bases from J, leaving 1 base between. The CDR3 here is CASSHTGELFF. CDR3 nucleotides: TGTGCCAGCAGCCATACCGGGGAGCTGTTTTTT. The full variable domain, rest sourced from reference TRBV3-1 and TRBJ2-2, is DTAVSQTPKYLVTQMGNDKSIKCEQNLGHDTMYWYKQDSKKFLKIMFSYNNKELIINETVPNRFSPKSPDKAHLNLHINSLELGDSAVYFCASSHTGELFFGEGSRLTVL.

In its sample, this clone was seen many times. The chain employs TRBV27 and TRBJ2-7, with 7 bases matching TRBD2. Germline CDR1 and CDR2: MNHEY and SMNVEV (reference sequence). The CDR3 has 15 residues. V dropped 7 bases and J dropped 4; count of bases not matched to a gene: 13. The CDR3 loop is CASTGRGGRGYEQYF. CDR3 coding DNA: TGTGCCAGCACGGGTAGGGGAGGGAGGGGATACGAGCAGTACTTC.

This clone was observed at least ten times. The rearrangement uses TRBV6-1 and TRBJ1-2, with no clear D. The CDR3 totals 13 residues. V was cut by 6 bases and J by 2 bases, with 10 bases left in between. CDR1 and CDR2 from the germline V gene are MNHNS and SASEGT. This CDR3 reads CASSLLGNYGYTF. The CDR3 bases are TGTGCCAGCAGCCTCCTGGGAAACTATGGCTACACCTTC.

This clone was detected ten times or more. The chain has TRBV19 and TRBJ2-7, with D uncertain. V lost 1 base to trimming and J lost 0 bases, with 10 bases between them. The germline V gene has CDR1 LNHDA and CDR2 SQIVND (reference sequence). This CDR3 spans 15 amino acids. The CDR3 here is CASSIGRGSSYEQYF. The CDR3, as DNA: TGTGCCAGTAGTATAGGTAGAGGATCCTCCTACGAGCAGTACTTC.

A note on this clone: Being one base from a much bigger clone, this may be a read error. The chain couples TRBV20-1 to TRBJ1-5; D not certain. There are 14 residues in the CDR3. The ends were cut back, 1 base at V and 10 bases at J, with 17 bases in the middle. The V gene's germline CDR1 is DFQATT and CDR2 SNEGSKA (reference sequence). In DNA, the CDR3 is TGCAGTGCTAGAGTGAAGGGCTCGTGGCATCCCCAGCATTTT. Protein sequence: CSARVKGSWHPQHF.

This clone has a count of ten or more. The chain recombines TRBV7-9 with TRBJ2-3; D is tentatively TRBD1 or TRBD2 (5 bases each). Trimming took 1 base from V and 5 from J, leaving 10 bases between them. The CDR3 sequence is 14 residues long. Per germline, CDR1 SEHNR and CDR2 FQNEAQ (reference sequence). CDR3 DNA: TGTGCCAGCAGCTTAGGTATGGGGGAAGATACGCAGTATTTT. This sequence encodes CASSLGMGEDTQYF.

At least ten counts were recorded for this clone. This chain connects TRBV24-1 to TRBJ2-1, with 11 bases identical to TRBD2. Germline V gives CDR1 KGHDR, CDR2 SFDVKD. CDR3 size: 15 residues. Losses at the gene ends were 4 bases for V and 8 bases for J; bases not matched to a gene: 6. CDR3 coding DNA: TGTGCCACCAGTGACACTAGCGGGAGATACTATGAGCAGTTCTTC. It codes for CATSDTSGRYYEQFF.

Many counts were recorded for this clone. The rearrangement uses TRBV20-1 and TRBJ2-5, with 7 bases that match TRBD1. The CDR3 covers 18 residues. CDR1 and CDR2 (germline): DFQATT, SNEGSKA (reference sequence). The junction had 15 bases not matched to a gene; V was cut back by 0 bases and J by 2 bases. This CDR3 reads CSARDLLRQGVGQETQYF. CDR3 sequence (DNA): TGCAGTGCTAGAGACCTTTTGAGACAGGGAGTGGGGCAAGAGACCCAGTACTTC.

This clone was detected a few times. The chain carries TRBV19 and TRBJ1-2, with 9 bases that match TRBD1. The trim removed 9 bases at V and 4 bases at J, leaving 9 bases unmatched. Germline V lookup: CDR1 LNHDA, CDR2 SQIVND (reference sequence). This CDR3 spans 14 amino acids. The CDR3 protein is CASSPGTGPYGYTF. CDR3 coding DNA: TGTGCCAGCTCCCCCGGGACAGGGCCCTATGGCTACACCTTC. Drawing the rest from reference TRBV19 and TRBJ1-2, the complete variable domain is DGGITQSPKYLFRKEGQNVTLSCEQNLNHDAMYWYRQDPGQGLRLIYYSQIVNDFQKGDIAEGYSVSREKKESFPLTVTSAQKNPTAFYLCASSPGTGPYGYTFGSGTRLTVV.

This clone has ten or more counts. The CDR3 DNA follows: TGCGCCAGCAGCTTAGCCCAAGGGTCCCACAATGAGCAGTTCTTC. Translated: CASSLAQGSHNEQFF. The V call is TRBV5-1, the J call TRBJ2-1; D remains unclear. Germline V gene lookup returns CDR1 SGHRS and CDR2 YFSETQ. The CDR3 sequence is 15 residues long. V was pared by 2 bases and J by 5 bases, with 14 bases between. Drawing the rest from reference TRBV5-1 and TRBJ2-1, the complete variable domain is KAGVTQTPRYLIKTRGQQVTLSCSPISGHRSVSWYQQTPGQGLQFLFEYFSETQRNKGNFPGRFSGRQFSNSRSEMNVSTLELGDSALYLCASSLAQGSHNEQFFGPGTRLTVL.

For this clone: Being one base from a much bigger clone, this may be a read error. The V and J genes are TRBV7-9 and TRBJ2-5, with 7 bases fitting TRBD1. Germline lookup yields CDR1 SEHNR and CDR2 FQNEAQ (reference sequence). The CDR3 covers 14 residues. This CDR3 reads CASSLSAGGENQYF. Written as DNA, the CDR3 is TGTGCCAGCAGCTTAAGCGCAGGGGGAGAGAACCAGTACTTC.

The CDR3 loop reads CASSPTWGQTLDEQFF. The DNA for the CDR3 is TGTGCCAGCAGCCCTACCTGGGGCCAGACCTTGGATGAGCAGTTCTTC. This rearrangement joins TRBV11-2 to TRBJ2-1, with a weak D call TRBD1 (5 bases). V was cut by 5 bases and J by 8 bases, with 22 bases left in between. Germline CDR1 reads SGHAT; CDR2 reads FQNNGV. This CDR3 is built from 16 residues.

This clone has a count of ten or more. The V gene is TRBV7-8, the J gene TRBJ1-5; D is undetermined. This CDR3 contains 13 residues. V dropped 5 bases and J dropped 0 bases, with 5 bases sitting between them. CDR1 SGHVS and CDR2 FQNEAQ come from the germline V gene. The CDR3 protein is CASSPHSNQPQHF. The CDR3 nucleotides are TGTGCCAGCAGCCCCCATAGCAATCAGCCCCAGCATTTT.